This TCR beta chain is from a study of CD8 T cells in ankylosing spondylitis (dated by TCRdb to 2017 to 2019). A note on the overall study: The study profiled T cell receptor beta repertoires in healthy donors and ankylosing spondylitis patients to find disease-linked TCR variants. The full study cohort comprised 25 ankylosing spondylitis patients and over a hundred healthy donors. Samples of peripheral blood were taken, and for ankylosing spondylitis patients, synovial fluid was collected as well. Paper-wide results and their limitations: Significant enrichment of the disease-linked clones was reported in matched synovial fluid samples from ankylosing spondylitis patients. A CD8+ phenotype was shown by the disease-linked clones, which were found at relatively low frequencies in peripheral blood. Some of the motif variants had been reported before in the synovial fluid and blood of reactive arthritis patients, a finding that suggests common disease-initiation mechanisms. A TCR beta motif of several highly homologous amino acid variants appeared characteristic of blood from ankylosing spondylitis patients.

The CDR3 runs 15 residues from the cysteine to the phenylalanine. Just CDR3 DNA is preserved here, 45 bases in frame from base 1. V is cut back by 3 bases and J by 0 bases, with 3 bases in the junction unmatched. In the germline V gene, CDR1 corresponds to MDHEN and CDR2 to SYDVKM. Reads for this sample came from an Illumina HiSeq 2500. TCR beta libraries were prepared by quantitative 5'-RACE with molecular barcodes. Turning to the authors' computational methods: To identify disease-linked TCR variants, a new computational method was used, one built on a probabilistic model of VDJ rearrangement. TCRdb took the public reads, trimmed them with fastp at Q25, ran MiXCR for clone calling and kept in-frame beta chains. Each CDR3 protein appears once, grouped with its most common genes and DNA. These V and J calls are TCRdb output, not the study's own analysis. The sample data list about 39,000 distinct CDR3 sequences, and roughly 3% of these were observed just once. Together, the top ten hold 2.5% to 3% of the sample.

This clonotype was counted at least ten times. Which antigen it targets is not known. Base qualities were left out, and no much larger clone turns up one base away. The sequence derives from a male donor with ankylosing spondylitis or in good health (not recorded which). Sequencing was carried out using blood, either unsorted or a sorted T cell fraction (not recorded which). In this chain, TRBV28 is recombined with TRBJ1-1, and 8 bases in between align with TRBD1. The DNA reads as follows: TGTGCCAGCAGTTTGCAGGGGGCGTTGAACACTGAAGCTTTCTTT. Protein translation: CASSLQGALNTEAFF.